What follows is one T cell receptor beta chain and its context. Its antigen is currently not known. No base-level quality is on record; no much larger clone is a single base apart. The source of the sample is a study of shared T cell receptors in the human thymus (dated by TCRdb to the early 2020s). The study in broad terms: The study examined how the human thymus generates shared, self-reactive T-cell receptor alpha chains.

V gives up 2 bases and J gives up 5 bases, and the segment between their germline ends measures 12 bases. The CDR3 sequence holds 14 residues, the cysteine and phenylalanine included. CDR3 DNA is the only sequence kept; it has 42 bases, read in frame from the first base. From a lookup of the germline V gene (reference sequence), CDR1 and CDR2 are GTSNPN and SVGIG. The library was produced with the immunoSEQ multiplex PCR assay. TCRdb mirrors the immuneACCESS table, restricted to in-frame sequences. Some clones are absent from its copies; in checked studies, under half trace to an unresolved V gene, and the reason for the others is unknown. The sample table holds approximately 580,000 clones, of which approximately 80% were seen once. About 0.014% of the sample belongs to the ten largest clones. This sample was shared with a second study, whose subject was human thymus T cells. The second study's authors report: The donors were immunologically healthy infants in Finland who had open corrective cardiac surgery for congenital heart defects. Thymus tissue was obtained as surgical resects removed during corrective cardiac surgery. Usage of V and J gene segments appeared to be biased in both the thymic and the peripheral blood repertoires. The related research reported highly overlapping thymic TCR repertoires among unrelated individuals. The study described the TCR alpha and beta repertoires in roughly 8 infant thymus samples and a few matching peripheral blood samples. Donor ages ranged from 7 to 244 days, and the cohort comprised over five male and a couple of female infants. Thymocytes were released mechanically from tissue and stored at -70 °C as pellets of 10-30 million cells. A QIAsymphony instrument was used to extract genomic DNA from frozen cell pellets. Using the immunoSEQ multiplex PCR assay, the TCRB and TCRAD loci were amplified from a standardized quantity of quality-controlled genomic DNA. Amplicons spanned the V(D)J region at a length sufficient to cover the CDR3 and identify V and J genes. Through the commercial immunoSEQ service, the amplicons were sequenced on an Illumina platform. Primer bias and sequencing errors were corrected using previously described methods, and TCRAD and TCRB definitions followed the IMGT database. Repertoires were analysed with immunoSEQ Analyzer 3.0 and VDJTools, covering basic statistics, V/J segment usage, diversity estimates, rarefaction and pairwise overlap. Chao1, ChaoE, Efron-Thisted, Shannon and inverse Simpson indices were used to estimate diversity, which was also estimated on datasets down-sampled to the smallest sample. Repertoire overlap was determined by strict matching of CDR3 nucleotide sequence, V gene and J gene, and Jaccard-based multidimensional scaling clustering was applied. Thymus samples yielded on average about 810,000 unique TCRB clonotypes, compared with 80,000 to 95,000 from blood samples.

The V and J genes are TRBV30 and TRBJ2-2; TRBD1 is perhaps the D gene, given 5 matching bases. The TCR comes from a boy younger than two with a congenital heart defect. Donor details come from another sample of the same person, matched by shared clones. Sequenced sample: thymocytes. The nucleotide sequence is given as TGTGCCTGGAGTCCCCCCTCAGGGACCGGGGAGCTGTTTTTT. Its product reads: CAWSPPSGTGELFF.